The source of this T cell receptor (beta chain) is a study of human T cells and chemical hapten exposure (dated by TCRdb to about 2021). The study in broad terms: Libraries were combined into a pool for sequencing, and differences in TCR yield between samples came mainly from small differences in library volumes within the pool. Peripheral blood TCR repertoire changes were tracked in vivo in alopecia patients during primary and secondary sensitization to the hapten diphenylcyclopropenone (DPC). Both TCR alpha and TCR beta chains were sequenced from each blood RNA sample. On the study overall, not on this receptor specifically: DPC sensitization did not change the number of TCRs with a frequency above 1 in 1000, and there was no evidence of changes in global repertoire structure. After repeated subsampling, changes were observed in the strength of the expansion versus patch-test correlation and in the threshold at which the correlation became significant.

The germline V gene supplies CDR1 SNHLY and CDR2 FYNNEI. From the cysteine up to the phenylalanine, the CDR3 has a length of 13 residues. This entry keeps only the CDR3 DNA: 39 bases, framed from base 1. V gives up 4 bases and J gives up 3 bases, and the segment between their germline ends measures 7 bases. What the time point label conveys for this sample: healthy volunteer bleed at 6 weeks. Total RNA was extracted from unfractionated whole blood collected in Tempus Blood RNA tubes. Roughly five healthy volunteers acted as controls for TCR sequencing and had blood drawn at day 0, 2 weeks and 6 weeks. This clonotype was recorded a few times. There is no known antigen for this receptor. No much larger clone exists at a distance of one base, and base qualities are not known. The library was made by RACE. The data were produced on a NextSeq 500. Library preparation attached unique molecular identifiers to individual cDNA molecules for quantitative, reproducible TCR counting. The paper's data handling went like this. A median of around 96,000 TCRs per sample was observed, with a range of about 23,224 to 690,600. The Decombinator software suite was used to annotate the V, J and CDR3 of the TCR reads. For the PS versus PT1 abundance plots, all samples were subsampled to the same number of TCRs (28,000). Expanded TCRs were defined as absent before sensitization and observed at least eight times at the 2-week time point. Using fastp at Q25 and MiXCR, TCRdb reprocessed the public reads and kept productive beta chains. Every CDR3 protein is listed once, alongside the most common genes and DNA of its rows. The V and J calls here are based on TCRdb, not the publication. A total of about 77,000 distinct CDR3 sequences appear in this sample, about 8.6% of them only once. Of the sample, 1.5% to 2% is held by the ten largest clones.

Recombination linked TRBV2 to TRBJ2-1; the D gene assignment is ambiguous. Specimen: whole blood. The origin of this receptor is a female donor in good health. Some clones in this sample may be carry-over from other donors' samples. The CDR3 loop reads CASSVGSYNEQFF. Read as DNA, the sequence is TGTGCCAGCAGTGTTGGCAGCTACAATGAGCAGTTCTTC.